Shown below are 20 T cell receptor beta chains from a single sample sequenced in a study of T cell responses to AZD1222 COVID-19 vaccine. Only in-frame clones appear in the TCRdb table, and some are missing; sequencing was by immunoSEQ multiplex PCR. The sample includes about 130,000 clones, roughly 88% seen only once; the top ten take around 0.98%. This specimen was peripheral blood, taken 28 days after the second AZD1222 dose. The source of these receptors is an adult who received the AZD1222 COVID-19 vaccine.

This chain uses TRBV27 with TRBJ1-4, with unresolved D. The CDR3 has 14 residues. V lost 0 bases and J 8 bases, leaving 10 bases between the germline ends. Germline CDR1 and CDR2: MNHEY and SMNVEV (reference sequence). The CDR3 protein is CASSLSGLEEKLFF. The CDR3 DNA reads TGTGCCAGCAGTTTATCAGGGTTGGAGGAAAAACTGTTTTTT.

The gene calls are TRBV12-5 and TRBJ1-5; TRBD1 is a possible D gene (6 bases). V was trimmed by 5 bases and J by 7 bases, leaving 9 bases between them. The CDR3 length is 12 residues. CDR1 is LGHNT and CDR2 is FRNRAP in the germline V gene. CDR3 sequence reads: CASGTGQQPQHF. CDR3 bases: TGTGCTAGTGGTACAGGGCAGCAGCCCCAGCATTTT.

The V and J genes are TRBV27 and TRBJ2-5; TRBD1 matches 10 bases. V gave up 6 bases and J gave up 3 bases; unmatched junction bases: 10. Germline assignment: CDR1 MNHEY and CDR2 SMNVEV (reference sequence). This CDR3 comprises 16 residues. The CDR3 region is CASSRLTGTGEETQYF. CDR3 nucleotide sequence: TGTGCCAGCAGCCGCCTGACCGGGACAGGGGAAGAGACCCAGTACTTC.

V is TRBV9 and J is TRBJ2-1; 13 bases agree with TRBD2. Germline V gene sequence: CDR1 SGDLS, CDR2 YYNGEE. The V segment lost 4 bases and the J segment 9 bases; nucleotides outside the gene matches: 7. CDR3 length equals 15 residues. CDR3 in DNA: TGTGCCAGCAGCCACGGGACTAGCGGGATCGCTGAGCAGTTCTTC. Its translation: CASSHGTSGIAEQFF.

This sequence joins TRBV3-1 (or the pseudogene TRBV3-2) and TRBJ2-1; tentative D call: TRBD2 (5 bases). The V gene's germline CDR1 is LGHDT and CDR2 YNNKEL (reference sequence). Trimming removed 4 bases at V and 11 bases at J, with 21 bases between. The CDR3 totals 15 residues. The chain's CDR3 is CASSPYLDFEEKQFF. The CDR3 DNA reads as TGTGCCAGCAGCCCATACCTGGACTTCGAGGAAAAGCAGTTCTTC.

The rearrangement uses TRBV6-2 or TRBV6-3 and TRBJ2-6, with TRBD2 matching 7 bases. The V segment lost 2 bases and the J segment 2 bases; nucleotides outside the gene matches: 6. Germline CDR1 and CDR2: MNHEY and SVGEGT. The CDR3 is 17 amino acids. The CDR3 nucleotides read TGTGCCAGCAGTTACCCCGGTGCGGGAGCTGGGGCCAACGTCCTGACTTTC. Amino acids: CASSYPGAGAGANVLTF.

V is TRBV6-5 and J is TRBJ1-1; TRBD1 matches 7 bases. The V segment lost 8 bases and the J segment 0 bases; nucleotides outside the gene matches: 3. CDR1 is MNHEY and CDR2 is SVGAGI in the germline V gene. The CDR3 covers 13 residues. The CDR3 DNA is TGTGCCAGCGGCAGGGGGGTGAACACTGAAGCTTTCTTT. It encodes CASGRGVNTEAFF.

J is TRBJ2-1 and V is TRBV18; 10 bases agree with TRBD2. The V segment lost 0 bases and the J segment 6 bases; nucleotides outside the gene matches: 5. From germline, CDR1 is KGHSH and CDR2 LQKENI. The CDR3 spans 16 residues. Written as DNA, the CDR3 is TGTGCCAGCTCACCACCCTCTAGCGGGAGAGGCAATGAGCAGTTCTTC. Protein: CASSPPSSGRGNEQFF.

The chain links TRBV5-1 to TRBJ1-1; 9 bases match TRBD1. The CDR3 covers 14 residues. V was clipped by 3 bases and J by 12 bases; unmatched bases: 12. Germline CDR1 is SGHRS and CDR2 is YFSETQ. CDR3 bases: TGCGCCAGCAGCTGGGAGGGACAGGGACGTTTAACTTTCTTT. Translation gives CASSWEGQGRLTFF. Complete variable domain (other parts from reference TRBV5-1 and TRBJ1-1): KAGVTQTPRYLIKTRGQQVTLSCSPISGHRSVSWYQQTPGQGLQFLFEYFSETQRNKGNFPGRFSGRQFSNSRSEMNVSTLELGDSALYLCASSWEGQGRLTFFGQGTRLTVV.

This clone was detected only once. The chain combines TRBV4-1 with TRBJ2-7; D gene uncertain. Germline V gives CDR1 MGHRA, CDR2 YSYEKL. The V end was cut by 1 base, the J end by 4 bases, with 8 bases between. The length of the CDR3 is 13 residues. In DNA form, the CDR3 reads TGCGCCAGCAGCCAAGCTAGGTCTTACGAGCAGTACTTC. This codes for CASSQARSYEQYF.

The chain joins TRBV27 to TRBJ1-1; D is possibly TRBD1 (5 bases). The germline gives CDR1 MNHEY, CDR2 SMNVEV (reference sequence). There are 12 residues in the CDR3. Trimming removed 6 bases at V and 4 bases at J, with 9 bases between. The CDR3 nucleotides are TGTGCCAGCAGGGACACCAGCACTGAAGCTTTCTTT. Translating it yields CASRDTSTEAFF.

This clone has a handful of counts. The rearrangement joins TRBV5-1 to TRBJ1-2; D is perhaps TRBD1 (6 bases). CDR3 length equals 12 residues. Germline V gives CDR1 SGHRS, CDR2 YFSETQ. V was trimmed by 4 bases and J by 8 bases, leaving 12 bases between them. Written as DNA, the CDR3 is TGCGCCAGCAGCCTGGACAGCGAAGGCTACACCTTC. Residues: CASSLDSEGYTF.

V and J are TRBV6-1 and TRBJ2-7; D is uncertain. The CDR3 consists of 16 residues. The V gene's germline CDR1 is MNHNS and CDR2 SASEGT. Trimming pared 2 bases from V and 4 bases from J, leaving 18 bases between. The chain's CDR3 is CASSEMEHPRVYEQYF. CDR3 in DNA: TGTGCCAGCAGTGAAATGGAGCACCCAAGAGTTTACGAGCAGTACTTC.

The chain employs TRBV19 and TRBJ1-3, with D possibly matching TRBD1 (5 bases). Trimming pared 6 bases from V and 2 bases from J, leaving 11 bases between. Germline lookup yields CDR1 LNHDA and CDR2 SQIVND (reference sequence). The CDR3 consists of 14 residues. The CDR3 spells CASRGATPGNTIYF. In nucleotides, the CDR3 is TGTGCCAGTAGAGGGGCCACTCCTGGAAACACCATATATTTT.

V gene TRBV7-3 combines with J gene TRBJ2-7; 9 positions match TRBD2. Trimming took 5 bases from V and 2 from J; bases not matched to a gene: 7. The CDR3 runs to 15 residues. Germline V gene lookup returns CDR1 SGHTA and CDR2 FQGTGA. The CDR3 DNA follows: TGTGCCAGCAGCCTAGGGTCTAGCGGGACCTACGAGCAGTACTTC. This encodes CASSLGSSGTYEQYF.

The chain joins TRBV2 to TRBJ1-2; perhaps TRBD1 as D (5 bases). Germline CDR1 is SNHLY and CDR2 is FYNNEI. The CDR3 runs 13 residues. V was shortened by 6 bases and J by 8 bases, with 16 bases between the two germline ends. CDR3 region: CASRITGPSGYTF. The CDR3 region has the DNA TGTGCCAGCAGGATTACAGGCCCTAGCGGCTACACCTTC. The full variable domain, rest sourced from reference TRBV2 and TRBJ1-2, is EPEVTQTPSHQVTQMGQEVILRCVPISNHLYFYWYRQILGQKVEFLVSFYNNEISEKSEIFDDQFSVERPDGSNFTLKIRSTKLEDSAMYFCASRITGPSGYTFGSGTRLTVV.

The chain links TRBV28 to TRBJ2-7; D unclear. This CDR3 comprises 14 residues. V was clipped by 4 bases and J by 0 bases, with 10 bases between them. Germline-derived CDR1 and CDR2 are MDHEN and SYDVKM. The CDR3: CASSSGQSSYEQYF. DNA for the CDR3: TGTGCCAGCAGTTCAGGTCAATCCTCCTACGAGCAGTACTTC.

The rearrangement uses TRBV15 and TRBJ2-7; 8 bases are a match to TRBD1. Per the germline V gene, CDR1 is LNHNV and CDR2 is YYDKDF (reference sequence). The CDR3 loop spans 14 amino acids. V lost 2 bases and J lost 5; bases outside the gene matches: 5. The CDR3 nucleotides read TGTGCCACCAGCAGACCAGGGGGCCATGACGAGCAGTACTTC. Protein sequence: CATSRPGGHDEQYF.

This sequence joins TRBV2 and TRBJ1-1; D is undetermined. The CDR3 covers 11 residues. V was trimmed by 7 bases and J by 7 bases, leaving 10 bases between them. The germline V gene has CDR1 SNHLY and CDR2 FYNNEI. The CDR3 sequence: CASNRRLEAFF. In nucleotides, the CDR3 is TGTGCCAGCAACCGACGGCTTGAAGCTTTCTTT.

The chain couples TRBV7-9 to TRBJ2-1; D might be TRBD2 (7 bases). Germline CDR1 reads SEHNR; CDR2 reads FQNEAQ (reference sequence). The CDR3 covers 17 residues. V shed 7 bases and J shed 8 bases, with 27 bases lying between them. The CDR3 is CASTRWPGGERADEQFF. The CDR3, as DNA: TGTGCCAGCACCCGTTGGCCGGGGGGCGAACGGGCGGATGAGCAGTTCTTC.